The clone carrying this T cell receptor (beta chain) was counted ten times or more. This specimen comes from a study of human T cells and chemical hapten exposure. Study summary: Researchers reported sensitizing a roughly 2 cm by roughly 2 cm upper inner arm skin site with 2% DPC.

TCRdb re-called the RACE reads with MiXCR, one entry per CDR3 protein. The repertoire holds around 150,000 distinct CDR3 sequences, with about 14% as singletons. The CDR3 runs to 11 residues. Germline CDR1 reads SQVTM; CDR2 reads ANQGSEA. V gave up 5 bases and J gave up 5 bases, with 9 bases separating them. Noted time point: patch test 1, 2 weeks after DPC sensitization. The treatment: therapeutic diphenylcyclopropenone sensitization with weekly scalp DPC. Whole blood, unfractionated, served as the material for total RNA extraction. This chain uses TRBV29-1 with TRBJ1-1; D ambiguous. Sequences were derived from whole blood, sampled in connection with sensitization to the hapten diphenylcyclopropenone (DPC). The source of this sequence is a woman aged 30 to 39 with alopecia areata. Some clones in this sample may be carry-over from other donors' samples. CDR3 residues: CSVPTVTEAFF. The CDR3 DNA reads as TGCAGCGTTCCGACGGTAACTGAAGCTTTCTTT. The variable domain in full, completed from reference TRBV29-1 and TRBJ1-1, reads SAVISQKPSRDICQRGTSLTIQCQVDSQVTMMFWYRQQPGQSLTLIATANQGSEATYESGFVIDKFPISRPNLTFSTLTVSNMSPEDSSIYLCSVPTVTEAFFGQGTRLTVV.